This record concerns one T cell receptor (beta chain) sequence. A second roughly 7 to 11 cycle PCR used barcoded and J-beta primers. In TCRdb, the 5' RACE reads were re-called with MiXCR into one record per CDR3 protein. This repertoire shows about 780,000 distinct CDR3 sequences, around a quarter found once; its top ten account for about 3%. The sample is drawn from a study of blood T cells in healthy people across ages. The CDR3 loop spans 14 amino acids. Trimming took 2 bases from V and 3 from J, leaving 10 bases between them. Per the germline V gene, CDR1 is MNHNY and CDR2 is SVGAGI (reference sequence). The data were also submitted as part of a second study, on T cells of mothers and their children.

The sample taken for sequencing was blood. This receptor was taken from a boy under 18 in good health. The V call is TRBV6-6, the J call TRBJ1-1; D is uncertain. Written as DNA, the CDR3 is TGTGCCAGCAGTTACACGTCAAGGGACACTGAAGCTTTCTTT. Protein product: CASSYTSRDTEAFF.